These T cell receptor beta chains were read from a single sample in a study of blood T cell repertoires in COVID-19. Measured with immunoSEQ multiplex PCR; TCRdb has only the in-frame clones, and not every one. The sample contains some 100,000 clones, about 84% of which appear only once. The sequenced sample consisted of peripheral blood. These receptors were collected from a human donor in a cohort sampled during active COVID-19. Each CDR3 is given with its conserved first and last residue. Each record gives: V gene, CDR3 length, J gene, D gene, clone size, CDR3 protein, CDR3 DNA. D genes are given only for firm matches. The size of a clone is reported for some rows only, either as once, few or many, or as a class for expanded clones.

TRBV18	13	TRBJ1-1	TRBD1	NA	CASSRQGGTEAFF	TGTGCCAGCTCACGCCAGGGGGGAACTGAAGCTTTCTTT
TRBV5-1	15	TRBJ1-2	NA	NA	CASSPDSSPNYGYTF	TGCGCCAGCAGTCCAGACAGCAGCCCTAACTATGGCTACACCTTC
TRBV29-1	16	TRBJ2-1	TRBD2	NA	CSVEFWASGRANEQFF	TGCAGCGTTGAATTCTGGGCTAGCGGGAGGGCAAATGAGCAGTTCTTC
TRBV19	16	TRBJ2-1	TRBD2	NA	CASSKWGLGVFNEQFF	TGTGCCAGTAGTAAATGGGGACTAGGGGTTTTTAATGAGCAGTTCTTC
TRBV7-8	13	TRBJ2-4	TRBD1	NA	CASLGTGKDIQYF	TGTGCCAGCTTAGGGACAGGGAAGGACATTCAGTACTTC
TRBV20-1	11	TRBJ2-7	NA	NA	CSARAVYEQYF	TGCAGTGCTAGAGCAGTTTACGAGCAGTACTTC
TRBV19	13	TRBJ1-5	TRBD1	NA	CASGTGQNQPQHF	TGTGCCAGTGGGACAGGGCAGAATCAGCCCCAGCATTTT
TRBV19	16	TRBJ1-5	NA	NA	CASTHRWTASNQPQHF	TGTGCCAGTACCCACCGCTGGACAGCCAGCAATCAGCCCCAGCATTTT
TRBV10-3	13	TRBJ1-2	NA	NA	CAISTQGLLGYTF	TGTGCCATCAGTACCCAGGGCCTCTTAGGCTACACCTTC
TRBV3-1/TRBV3-2	14	TRBJ2-5	NA	NA	CASSQNSGQETQYF	TGTGCCAGCAGCCAAAACAGCGGCCAAGAGACCCAGTACTTC
TRBV6-1	16	TRBJ1-4	NA	NA	CASSELGPGTNEKLFF	TGTGCCAGCAGTGAACTGGGTCCGGGGACTAATGAAAAACTGTTTTTT
TRBV4-1	16	TRBJ2-3	TRBD2	NA	CASSQTSGGAYDTQYF	TGCGCCAGCAGCCAGACTAGCGGGGGGGCCTATGATACGCAGTATTTT
TRBV19	17	TRBJ2-5	TRBD2	NA	CASSIRASGGPRETQYF	TGTGCCAGTAGTATAAGGGCTAGCGGGGGGCCGCGGGAGACCCAGTACTTC
TRBV12-3/TRBV12-4	13	TRBJ2-4	NA	NA	CASSPGAPSYRYF	TGTGCCAGCAGTCCAGGGGCCCCTAGCTATCGGTACTTC
TRBV5-1	14	TRBJ2-1	TRBD2	NA	CASSLVGRDNEQFF	TGCGCCAGCAGCTTGGTAGGGAGGGACAATGAGCAGTTCTTC
TRBV19	15	TRBJ2-1	NA	NA	CASSIGGGSYNEQFF	TGTGCCAGTAGTATAGGCGGAGGTTCCTACAATGAGCAGTTCTTC
TRBV7-9	15	TRBJ1-1	TRBD1	NA	CASSLGGGRSTEAFF	TGTGCCAGCAGCTTAGGAGGGGGCCGGAGCACTGAAGCTTTCTTT
TRBV5-4	13	TRBJ2-7	NA	few	CASSLQGPHEQYF	TGTGCCAGCAGCTTGCAGGGTCCCCACGAGCAGTACTTC
TRBV5-6	19	TRBJ1-6	NA	NA	CASSFIPGTPSSYNSPLHF	TGTGCCAGCAGCTTTATCCCCGGGACACCGAGCTCCTATAATTCACCCCTCCACTTT
TRBV10-3	12	TRBJ1-1	TRBD1	NA	CAISEQGTEAFF	TGTGCCATCAGTGAACAGGGGACAGAAGCTTTCTTT
TRBV6-5	13	TRBJ1-2	TRBD1	NA	CASRRQGAYGYTF	TGTGCCAGCAGAAGACAGGGGGCGTACGGCTACACCTTC
TRBV19	20	TRBJ2-2	NA	NA	CASSTTPPVGGFGYTGELFF	TGTGCCAGTAGTACGACTCCCCCGGTGGGTGGTTTCGGATACACCGGGGAGCTGTTTTTT
TRBV10-1	14	TRBJ2-1	TRBD2	NA	CASRASGRNNEQFF	TGCGCCAGCCGAGCTAGCGGGAGAAACAATGAGCAGTTCTTC
TRBV9	14	TRBJ2-5	TRBD1	NA	CASSRQGLGETQYF	TGTGCCAGCAGTAGACAGGGTCTAGGAGAGACCCAGTACTTC
TRBV7-9	15	TRBJ1-2	NA	NA	CASSLSVGVGYGYTF	TGTGCCAGCAGCTTATCGGTAGGGGTTGGCTATGGCTACACCTTC